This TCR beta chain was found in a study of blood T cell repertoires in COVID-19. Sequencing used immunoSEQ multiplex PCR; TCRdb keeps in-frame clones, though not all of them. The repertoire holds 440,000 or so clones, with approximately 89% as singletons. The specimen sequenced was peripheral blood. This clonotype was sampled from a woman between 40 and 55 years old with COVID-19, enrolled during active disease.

The DNA of the CDR3 is TGTGCCAGCAGCTTAAACCGCGGGAGTGGAGATGAGCAGTTCTTC. This codes for CASSLNRGSGDEQFF. V gene TRBV7-3 combines with J gene TRBJ2-1; 7 bases fit TRBD2. There are 15 residues in the CDR3. CDR1 and CDR2 from the germline V gene are SGHTA and FQGTGA. V lost 1 base, J lost 8 bases, and 8 bases stayed unmatched.